The entry that follows covers one T cell receptor (beta chain) sequence. This record belongs to a study of blood T cell repertoires in COVID-19. Study-level background: Some COVID-19 samples were acute and others convalescent; all came from the United States, Italy and Spain. Sources were T cells, B-cell-depleted T cells, or PBMCs; the material itself was cDNA or gDNA.

How the authors handled the data: For nucleated cells, counts were estimated from reference gene primer amplification. The table came from immunoSEQ multiplex PCR; TCRdb's copy has only in-frame clones and leaves some out. That table supplies the V and J calls and clone size; D and trimming were determined from the DNA. The table lists about 150,000 clones, roughly 90% of them singletons. Trimming removed 6 bases from V and 7 bases from J; junction bases left unmatched: 12. CDR1 MDHEN and CDR2 SYDVKM come from the germline V gene. The CDR3 has 14 residues. This TCR came from a man in his 60s with active or convalescent COVID-19. Sequences were obtained from peripheral blood. The chain combines TRBV28 with TRBJ2-7; 7 bases are a match to TRBD2. CDR3 amino acids: CASSPGRTDGEQYF. CDR3 nucleotide sequence: TGTGCCAGCAGCCCCGGGAGGACGGACGGGGAGCAGTACTTC.